This T cell receptor beta chain was profiled in a study of OX40 agonist ivuxolimab in advanced cancers. The ends lost 3 bases at V and 2 bases at J; junction bases unmatched: 6. The CDR3 extends over 16 amino acids. Germline CDR1 reads KGHSH; CDR2 reads LQKENI. The data were produced by immunoSEQ multiplex PCR, yet TCRdb's version contains in-frame clones alone and is incomplete. Altogether tens of thousands of clones are present, approximately 90% being singletons, with the ten largest covering 10% to 15%. Sequenced material: CD4+ or CD8+ T cells sorted from blood, taken in a trial of the OX40 agonist ivuxolimab. The chain combines TRBV18 with TRBJ2-1; 8 nucleotides agree with TRBD1. This TCR came from an adult with an advanced solid tumor such as melanoma, head and neck, liver or kidney cancer. The CDR3 loop is CASSPSGTGTYNEQFF. The CDR3 nucleotides are TGTGCCAGCTCACCTTCCGGGACAGGAACCTACAATGAGCAGTTCTTC.